This T cell receptor beta chain was found in a study of T cells in Graves' hyperthyroidism and ophthalmopathy. Study-level findings and limits: A model using 13 V-J features told ophthalmopathy apart from stable hyperthyroidism.

Germline CDR1 MNHNY, CDR2 SVGAGI (reference sequence). CDR3 length: 13 residues. Trimming took off 0 bases at V and 7 bases at J, with 7 bases between the two ends. Amplified TCR beta CDR3 regions derived from RNA transcripts. The TCR CDR3 was amplified in a first-round RT-PCR using the HTBI primer set. TCRdb re-called the multiplex PCR reads through MiXCR, storing one row per CDR3 protein. The table shows around 350,000 distinct CDR3 sequences, with nearly 15% occurring only once. This clonotype has at least ten counts. Its antigen remains unidentified. PBMCs stemmed from over 7.5 ml fresh peripheral blood.

This receptor was obtained from a woman aged 55-69 years with Graves' ophthalmopathy. Material: blood. The V gene is TRBV6-6, the J gene TRBJ2-1, with D hard to call. The CDR3 loop is CASSYSGLNEQFF. CDR3 nucleotides: TGTGCCAGCAGTTACTCAGGGTTGAATGAGCAGTTCTTC.